This TCR beta chain was observed in a study of T cell responses to AZD1222 COVID-19 vaccine. General study results and limits: Of spike-specific TCRs, nearly half reportedly target regions left unmutated in variants. Spike regions recognized by vaccine-associated CD4 TCRs spanned the protein, led by 160-218 and 743-854.

The repertoire was sequenced with immunoSEQ multiplex PCR; TCRdb's copy has only in-frame clones and lacks some. The sample lists 90,000 to 150,000 clones, about 89% seen once, with approximately 4.5% in the top ten. Comments on this clone: Its antigen is not known.

Material: peripheral blood, obtained on day 0 of AZD1222 vaccination. This clonotype was sampled from an adult in good health.

The CDR3 bases are TGTGCCAGCACCCGGTGGGGCAATCAGCCCCAGCATTTT. The encoded protein is CASTRWGNQPQHF. The chain recombines TRBV19 with TRBJ1-5; D is uncertain. V dropped 9 bases and J dropped 2 bases, with 11 bases sitting between them. Germline loops: CDR1 LNHDA, CDR2 SQIVND (reference sequence). The CDR3 has 13 residues.